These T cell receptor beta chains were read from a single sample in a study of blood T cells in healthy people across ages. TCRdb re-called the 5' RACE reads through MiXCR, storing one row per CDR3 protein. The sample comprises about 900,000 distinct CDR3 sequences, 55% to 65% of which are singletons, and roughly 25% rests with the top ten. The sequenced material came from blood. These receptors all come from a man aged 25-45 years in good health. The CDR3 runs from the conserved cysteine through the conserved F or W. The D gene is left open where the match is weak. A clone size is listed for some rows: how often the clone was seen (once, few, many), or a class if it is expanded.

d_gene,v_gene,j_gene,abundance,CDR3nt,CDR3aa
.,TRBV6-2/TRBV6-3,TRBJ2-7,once,TGTGCCAGCAGTTACTCCGATTGGGCAGGGGTCTCCTACGAGCAGTACTTC,CASSYSDWAGVSYEQYF
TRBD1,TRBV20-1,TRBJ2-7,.,TGCAGTGCCTTAGGCCCGGGACAGGAAGACTACGAGCAGTACTTC,CSALGPGQEDYEQYF
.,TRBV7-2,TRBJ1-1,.,TGTGCCAGCAGCTTTGGGGTTCGAATGAACACTGAAGCTTTCTTT,CASSFGVRMNTEAFF
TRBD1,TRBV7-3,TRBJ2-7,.,TGTGCCAGCAGCTCCCAACAGGGGGCTCTTTACGAGCAGTACTTC,CASSSQQGALYEQYF
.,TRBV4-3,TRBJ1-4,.,TGCGCCAGCAGCCAAGGCTGGGATCCTAATGAAAAACTGTTTTTT,CASSQGWDPNEKLFF
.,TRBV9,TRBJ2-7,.,TGTGCCAGCGGCGTAGGGCCTTATCACGGAAACGAGCAGTACTTC,CASGVGPYHGNEQYF
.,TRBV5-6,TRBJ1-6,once,TGTGCCAGCAGCCGGGACCTAAGCTCCTATAATTCACCCCTCCACTTT,CASSRDLSSYNSPLHF
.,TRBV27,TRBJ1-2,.,TGTGCCAGCACCCCAACGAAGCCGGGGAGCTATGGCTACACCTTC,CASTPTKPGSYGYTF
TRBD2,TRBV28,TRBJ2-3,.,TGTGCCAGCAGGGACGCTAGCGGGGGGGGCACAGATACGCAGTATTTT,CASRDASGGGTDTQYF
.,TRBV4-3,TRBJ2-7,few,TGCGCCAGCAGCCAAGATAAGAGGGGAACAACTACCTACGAGCAGTACTTC,CASSQDKRGTTTYEQYF
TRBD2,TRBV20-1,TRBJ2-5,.,TGCAGCCAGGGACTAGCGCAAGTAGCTGAGCAGTACTTC,CSQGLAQVAEQYF
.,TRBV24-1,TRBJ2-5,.,TGTGCCACCAGTGACGGCCCGGGGGAGACCCAGTACTTC,CATSDGPGETQYF
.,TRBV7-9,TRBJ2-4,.,TGTGCCAGCAGCTTAGCTTTCCCAGAGACCCGGTACTTC,CASSLAFPETRYF
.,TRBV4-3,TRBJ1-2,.,TGCGCCAGCAGCCCGCTTCGGGCAGGACACGGCTATGGCTACACCTTC,CASSPLRAGHGYGYTF
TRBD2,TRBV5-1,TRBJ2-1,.,TGCGCCAGCAGCTTGGGCCCCGGAGCGGGGGGGGGTAATGAGCAGTTCTTC,CASSLGPGAGGGNEQFF
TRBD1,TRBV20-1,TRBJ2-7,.,TGCAGTGCGCGACAGGGTACCGGAGACGAGCAGTACTTC,CSARQGTGDEQYF
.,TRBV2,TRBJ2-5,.,TGTGCCAGCAATACAGTGCCTCCGGGGACCCAGTACTTC,CASNTVPPGTQYF
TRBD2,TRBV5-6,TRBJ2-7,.,TGTGCCAGCAAACCCGGACTAGCGAGCTCAAAGGCGTCCAGCTCCTACGAGCAGTACTTC,CASKPGLASSKASSSYEQYF
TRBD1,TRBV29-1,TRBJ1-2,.,TGCAGCGCTCGAGACAGGGACGGCTATGGCTACACCTTC,CSARDRDGYGYTF
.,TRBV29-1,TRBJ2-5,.,TGCAGCGCTACCATCGACAGGTCCAGGGAGACCCAGTACTTC,CSATIDRSRETQYF
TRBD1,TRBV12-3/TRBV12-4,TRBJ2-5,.,TGTGCCAGCAGGTGGTCTGGACAGGGGGGATTTGGGGAGACCCAGTACTTC,CASRWSGQGGFGETQYF
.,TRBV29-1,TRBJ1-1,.,TGCAGCGCCACGACAGGTAACACTGAAGCTTTCTTT,CSATTGNTEAFF
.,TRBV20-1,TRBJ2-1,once,TGCAGTGCTGCCGACTGGGGCGTCTACAATGAGCAGTTCTTC,CSAADWGVYNEQFF
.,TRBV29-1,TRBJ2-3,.,TGCAGCGTTGAATTCCAGGGCACAGATACGCAGTATTTT,CSVEFQGTDTQYF